A selection of T cell receptor beta chains follows, all from one sample in a study of regulatory T cells in long-lasting Graves disease. MiXCR was run by TCRdb on the multiplex PCR reads, yielding one entry per CDR3 protein. The sample includes 310,000 or so distinct CDR3 sequences, roughly a fifth of them seen just once. The sample consisted of peripheral blood mononuclear cells (PBMCs), taken when the disease was refractory, from a patient treated with antithyroid drugs. The source is a female donor with Graves disease. The CDR3 runs from the conserved cysteine through the conserved F or W. The D gene is left open where the match is weak. Part of the rows lack a size; the others show once, few, many or a class for expanded clones.

v_gene	len	d_gene	j_gene	abundance	CDR3nt	CDR3aa
TRBV12-3/TRBV12-4	15	TRBD1	TRBJ1-2	many	TGTGCCAGCAGTAGATCGACAGGGGGCAACTATGGCTACACCTTC	CASSRSTGGNYGYTF
TRBV6-9	15	-	TRBJ2-7	few	TGTGCCAGCAGTTACCGGGCCCTACTCGGCTACGAGCAGTACTTC	CASSYRALLGYEQYF
TRBV10-3	13	TRBD1	TRBJ2-5	-	TGTGCCATCAGAGGGGAAGGGGGCGAGACCCAGTACTTC	CAIRGEGGETQYF
TRBV24-1	14	TRBD1	TRBJ1-2	-	TGTGCCACCAGGGGGACAGGGAGTGATTATGGCTACACCTTC	CATRGTGSDYGYTF
TRBV30	13	TRBD1	TRBJ1-2	-	TGTGCCTGGTGGGACAGGGGGCATTATGGCTACACCTTC	CAWWDRGHYGYTF
TRBV2	11	-	TRBJ1-1	many	TGTGCCAGCACCGGGGGGACTGAAGCTTTCTTT	CASTGGTEAFF
TRBV10-3	14	TRBD1	TRBJ1-1	-	TGTGCCATCAGCTGGGAGGGGGCGCGGACTGAAGCTTTCTTT	CAISWEGARTEAFF
TRBV5-1	15	-	TRBJ2-2	many	TGCGCCAGCAGCTTGTTAACACAGAACACCGGAGAGCTGTTTTTT	CASSLLTQNTGELFF
TRBV30	14	-	TRBJ2-5	few	TGTGCCTGGAATCTTGGGGCGGGGAGAGAGACCCAGTACTTC	CAWNLGAGRETQYF
TRBV20-1	13	-	TRBJ1-2	-	TGCAGTGCTAGGGCGGCGCGGGACTATGGCTACACCTTC	CSARAARDYGYTF
TRBV18	14	-	TRBJ2-4	many	TGTGCCAGCTCACCACAGGGAATCAAAAACATTCAGTACTTC	CASSPQGIKNIQYF
TRBV7-2	16	TRBD2	TRBJ2-3	-	TGTGCCAGCAGCTCGCCCCGACTAGCGGGGGGAGATACGCAGTATTTT	CASSSPRLAGGDTQYF
TRBV7-3	16	-	TRBJ2-2	many	TGTGCCAGCAGCTCCACCGGGACACCGAACACCGGGGAGCTGTTTTTT	CASSSTGTPNTGELFF
TRBV7-2	15	-	TRBJ2-7	many	TGTGCCAGCAGCTTACCAGGGGGGGACTCCTACGAGCAGTACTTC	CASSLPGGDSYEQYF
TRBV27	15	TRBD1	TRBJ1-1	-	TGTGCCAGCAGTTCGACAGGGGGTGGGAACACTGAAGCTTTCTTT	CASSSTGGGNTEAFF
TRBV2	20	TRBD2	TRBJ2-3	-	TGTGCCAGCAGTGAAGGGTTTAGCGGGAGAACTGGGTTTGGCACAGATACGCAGTATTTT	CASSEGFSGRTGFGTDTQYF
TRBV11-2	14	-	TRBJ2-3	-	TGTGCCAGCAGTTCATTAAGAGTCCCTGATACGCAGTATTTT	CASSSLRVPDTQYF
TRBV12-3/TRBV12-4	14	-	TRBJ1-2	-	TGTGCCAGCAGTTACGCGGCAGGGTTTAATGGCTACACCTTC	CASSYAAGFNGYTF
TRBV20-1	15	-	TRBJ2-5	-	TGCAGTGCGGTGGGGTTAGAGGTAGTCCAAGAGACCCAGTACTTC	CSAVGLEVVQETQYF
TRBV12-3/TRBV12-4	15	-	TRBJ1-5	many	TGTGCCAGCCGGGACAAAAATCTGAGCAATCAGCCCCAGCATTTT	CASRDKNLSNQPQHF
TRBV27	14	TRBD1	TRBJ2-5	many	TGTGCCAGCAGGCGAACAGGGGGACAAGAGACCCAGTACTTC	CASRRTGGQETQYF
TRBV7-2	15	-	TRBJ2-2	many	TGTGCCAGCAGCTTAATCCAGGAGGGAGCCGGGGAGCTGTTTTTT	CASSLIQEGAGELFF
TRBV5-1	16	TRBD2	TRBJ2-7	-	TGCGCCAGCAGCTTGGTTCCTAGCGGGAGGCTCTACGAGCAGTACTTC	CASSLVPSGRLYEQYF
TRBV18	13	-	TRBJ1-2	many	TGTGCCAGCTCACCAGCAAAGAACTATGGCTACACCTTC	CASSPAKNYGYTF
TRBV7-8	14	TRBD2	TRBJ2-5	many	TGTGCCAGCAGCTGGCACGGGGGGGAAGAGACCCAGTACTTC	CASSWHGGEETQYF
TRBV29-1	11	-	TRBJ2-7	few	TGCAGCGTTGGGAGCTATCACGAGCAGTACTTC	CSVGSYHEQYF
TRBV6-4	15	TRBD1	TRBJ1-1	few	TGTGCCAGCAGTGACTCTCAGGGGGCGAACACTGAAGCTTTCTTT	CASSDSQGANTEAFF
TRBV6-1	16	-	TRBJ1-1	many	TGTGCCAGCAGTCCCTCCCTCCGGTCCTTGAACACTGAAGCTTTCTTT	CASSPSLRSLNTEAFF
TRBV6-1	14	-	TRBJ1-2	many	TGTGCCAGCAGTACCCCGGGGGGGATCTATGGCTACACCTTC	CASSTPGGIYGYTF
TRBV20-1	11	TRBD2	TRBJ2-1	-	TGCGGCGGGAGACCAAACAATGAGCAGTTCTTC	CGGRPNNEQFF
TRBV11-2	16	-	TRBJ2-5	few	TGTGCCAGCAGCTTGGGATTGAACAGGGATCAAGAGACCCAGTACTTC	CASSLGLNRDQETQYF
TRBV6-1	13	TRBD2	TRBJ2-5	few	TGTGCCAGCGAGCGGGGGGAGTGGGAGACCCAGTACTTC	CASERGEWETQYF
TRBV3-1	15	TRBD1	TRBJ1-2	-	TGTGCCAGCAACTACCAGGGACAGGGGGACGGTGGCTACACCTTC	CASNYQGQGDGGYTF
TRBV7-9	13	-	TRBJ1-5	-	TGTGCCAGCAGAGGGGGGGCAAATCAGCCCCAGCATTTT	CASRGGANQPQHF
TRBV4-3	13	-	TRBJ2-5	few	TGCGCCAGCAGCCAAGATCTAGAGGAGACCCAGTACTTC	CASSQDLEETQYF
TRBV5-1	13	TRBD1	TRBJ2-7	few	TGCGCCAGCAGCTGGACAGGGGTGGGCGAGCAGTACTTC	CASSWTGVGEQYF
TRBV3-1	14	-	TRBJ1-1	many	TGTGCCAGCAGCCAGCCGGGCGTCGGCACTGAAGCTTTCTTT	CASSQPGVGTEAFF
TRBV11-2	19	TRBD2	TRBJ2-1	few	TGTGCCAGCAGCTCACGGGGGACTAGCGGGAGTAGCTCCTACAATGAGCAGTTCTTC	CASSSRGTSGSSSYNEQFF
TRBV7-2	19	-	TRBJ2-7	many	TGTGCCAGCAGCTTAGTTTCTCTTAATCTCCAGGACCTTAACTACGAGCAGTACTTC	CASSLVSLNLQDLNYEQYF
TRBV20-1	14	TRBD1	TRBJ2-7	many	TGCAGTGACAAACAGGGGGGCCACTCCTACGAGCAGTACTTC	CSDKQGGHSYEQYF
TRBV28	15	-	TRBJ2-7	many	TGTGCCAGCAGTCCTCCCTCGACACGCTCCTACGAGCAGTACTTC	CASSPPSTRSYEQYF
TRBV10-3	14	-	TRBJ1-1	-	TGTGCCTCCCAATCGTGGTCGGGGGGGACTGAAGCTTTCTTT	CASQSWSGGTEAFF
TRBV28	17	TRBD2	TRBJ2-5	many	TGTGCCAGCAGTTTAGGGACTAGCGTGTATGTGAGAGAGACCCAGTACTTC	CASSLGTSVYVRETQYF
TRBV6-1	15	-	TRBJ1-5	many	TGTGCCAGCACCACCCGGCCCGACAGCAATCAGCCCCAGCATTTT	CASTTRPDSNQPQHF
TRBV12-3/TRBV12-4	14	-	TRBJ2-1	-	TGTGCCAGCAGTTATCGACCGGGCAAAAATGAGCAGTTCTTC	CASSYRPGKNEQFF
TRBV20-1	14	TRBD1	TRBJ1-4	many	TGCAGTGCTAGGGAGACAGGGTATAAGGAAAAACTGTTTTTT	CSARETGYKEKLFF